This T cell receptor (beta chain) stems from a study of blood T cell repertoires in COVID-19. Study-level background: Samples came from the United States, Italy and Spain, spanning acute and convalescent COVID-19. T cells, B-cell-depleted T cells, or PBMCs provided the cDNA or gDNA that served as material.

Germline lookup yields CDR1 SGHDT and CDR2 YYEEEE. Trimming shortened V by 3 bases and J by 4 bases, and 25 bases separated the two germline ends. The CDR3 totals 18 residues. Methods used by the authors: The authors estimated nucleated cell counts from reference gene primer amplification. Clones were read by immunoSEQ multiplex PCR, and TCRdb kept only the in-frame ones, dropping some. V and J calls and clone size are given by that table; D and trimming were obtained from the DNA. The table includes about 380,000 clones, around 89% detected once. This clonotype was sampled from a man aged 40-49 years with acute or convalescent COVID-19. The chain couples TRBV5-6 to TRBJ1-2; the D is unclear. The sample was peripheral blood. This CDR3 reads CASSSITRRGNVGYGYTF. The CDR3 nucleotides read TGTGCCAGCAGCTCTATAACCCGTCGCGGAAACGTTGGCTATGGCTACACCTTC. Full variable domain (outside the CDR3, taken from reference TRBV5-6 and TRBJ1-2): DAGVTQSPTHLIKTRGQQVTLRCSPKSGHDTVSWYQQALGQGPQFIFQYYEEEERQRGNFPDRFSGHQFPNYSSELNVNALLLGDSALYLCASSSITRRGNVGYGYTFGSGTRLTVV.